The 6 T cell receptor beta chains presented below share a single source sample, sequenced in a study of blood T cell repertoires in COVID-19. Repertoires were generated with immunoSEQ multiplex PCR, while TCRdb's copy carries only in-frame clones and drops some. The sample lists 95,000 to 100,000 clones, about 90% occurring once. The sequencing input was peripheral blood. Receptors were obtained from a woman younger than 45 with acute or convalescent COVID-19.

The J gene is TRBJ2-1, the V gene TRBV11-2, with 7 bases aligning to TRBD2. The CDR3 extends over 13 amino acids. J lost 8 bases, V lost 3 bases, and 4 bases had no gene match. The germline gives CDR1 SGHAT, CDR2 FQNNGV. CDR3 amino acids: CASSFVAGDEQFF. CDR3 nucleotides: TGTGCCAGCAGCTTCGTAGCGGGCGATGAGCAGTTCTTC.

The chain has TRBV2 and TRBJ2-7, with no clear D. CDR3 length: 12 amino acids. CDR1 is SNHLY and CDR2 is FYNNEI in the germline V gene. V lost 5 bases and J lost 6, with 11 bases in between. The CDR3 nucleotides are TGTGCCAGCAGTCCTAACTACGGCGAGCAGTACTTC. Amino acids: CASSPNYGEQYF.

The gene calls are TRBV30 and TRBJ1-4; tentative D call: TRBD1 (5 bases). The CDR3 sequence is 16 residues long. V dropped 4 bases and J dropped 2 bases, with 17 bases sitting between them. Germline V gives CDR1 GTSNPN, CDR2 SVGIG (reference sequence). CDR3 nucleotides: TGTGCCTGGAAGGGTAGAAGGGGTTCGACTAATGAAAAACTGTTTTTT. Its translation: CAWKGRRGSTNEKLFF.

The V and J genes are TRBV2 and TRBJ1-5, with D possibly TRBD1 on 5 matching bases. The CDR3 covers 12 residues. Germline-derived CDR1 and CDR2 are SNHLY and FYNNEI. V gave up 6 bases and J gave up 6 bases, with 9 bases separating them. CDR3 loop: CASRGEGQPQHF. In DNA form, the CDR3 reads TGTGCCAGCAGGGGGGAGGGTCAGCCCCAGCATTTT.

This clone was detected only a few times. The chain employs TRBV5-1 and TRBJ2-1; no clear D. Trimming took 4 bases from V and 8 from J, leaving 13 bases between them. The CDR3 has 13 amino acids. Germline V gene sequence: CDR1 SGHRS, CDR2 YFSETQ. CDR3 protein: CASSKRLVDEQFF. As DNA, the CDR3 is TGCGCCAGCAGCAAGAGGTTAGTGGATGAGCAGTTCTTC.

Points on this clone: The germline gene is not matched at one end of the junction; a read error may be the cause. This chain joins TRBV7-3 and TRBJ2-1; D unresolved. The germline V gene encodes CDR1 SGHTA and CDR2 FQGTGA. CDR3 length equals 13 residues. The CDR3 DNA follows: TGTGCCAGCGGCTTTACACAGTACAATGAGCAGTTCTTC. This sequence encodes CASGFTQYNEQFF. The full variable domain, in which reference TRBV7-3 and TRBJ2-1 provide the parts outside the CDR3, is GAGVSQTPSNKVTEKGKYVELRCDPISGHTALYWYRQSLGQGPEFLIYFQGTGAADDSGLPNDRFFAVRPEGSVSTLKIQRTERGDSAVYLCASGFTQYNEQFFGPGTRLTVL.